The 16 T cell receptor beta chains listed next were all sequenced from one sample in a study of shared clonotypes between healthy human individuals. Libraries were prepared by immunoSEQ multiplex PCR; TCRdb keeps only in-frame clonotypes and omits some of them. The sample lists more than 2,000,000 clones, around nine tenths seen once, with under 0.15% in the top ten. The sample was naive CD4+ T cells sorted from blood. Subset of the sample: CD45RA+ positively selected. Receptors originate from a young man in good health.

The rearrangement joins TRBV27 to TRBJ2-6; D is possibly TRBD1 or TRBD2 (5 bases each). Deletions cut 3 bases from V and 0 bases from J, with 18 bases between. Germline V gene data show CDR1 as MNHEY and CDR2 as SMNVEV (reference sequence). The CDR3 contains 19 residues. CDR3 protein: CASSFSPGRLNSGANVLTF. CDR3 coding DNA: TGTGCCAGCAGTTTTTCCCCGGGACGGCTGAACTCTGGGGCCAACGTCCTGACTTTC.

The chain is built from TRBV7-2 and TRBJ1-1, with D unresolved. There are 12 residues in the CDR3. From germline, CDR1 is SGHTA and CDR2 FQGNSA. Deletions cut 5 bases from V and 10 bases from J, with 14 bases between. CDR3 loop: CASSQVRWAAFF. The CDR3 nucleotides are TGTGCCAGCAGCCAAGTAAGGTGGGCAGCTTTCTTT. Full variable domain (missing parts from reference TRBV7-2 and TRBJ1-1): GAGVSQSPSNKVTEKGKDVELRCDPISGHTALYWYRQSLGQGLEFLIYFQGNSAPDKSGLPSDRFSAERTGGSVSTLTIQRTQQEDSAVYLCASSQVRWAAFFGQGTRLTVV.

V is TRBV5-1 and J is TRBJ2-2; tentatively, D is TRBD1 (5 bases). V gave up 1 base and J gave up 6 bases, with 22 bases separating them. The CDR3 contains 18 residues. Germline V lookup: CDR1 SGHRS, CDR2 YFSETQ. The CDR3 coding sequence is TGCGCCAGCAGCTTGTTGAAGGCAGGGTCGGTCCCTCCCGGGGAGCTGTTTTTT. Its protein product is CASSLLKAGSVPPGELFF.

This clone was seen a handful of times. The chain uses TRBV2 and TRBJ1-4, with D possibly matching TRBD1 (6 bases). Germline V gene sequence: CDR1 SNHLY, CDR2 FYNNEI. V lost 4 bases and J 7 bases, leaving 16 bases between the germline ends. CDR3 length: 15 amino acids. CDR3 sequence: CASSGGTGKSEKLFF. The CDR3 bases are TGTGCCAGCAGTGGGGGTACAGGGAAAAGTGAAAAACTGTTTTTT.

The V gene is TRBV6-4, the J gene TRBJ2-1; maybe TRBD2 (5 bases). The germline V gene encodes CDR1 MRHNA and CDR2 SNTAGT. Trimming cost V 4 bases and J 5 bases, with 12 bases left between them. The CDR3 has 14 residues. CDR3 amino acids: CASSVNSVDNEQFF. The CDR3 DNA reads as TGTGCCAGCAGTGTTAATAGCGTAGACAATGAGCAGTTCTTC.

V and J are TRBV25-1 and TRBJ2-7, with 8 bases fitting TRBD1. Looked up from germline, CDR1 is MGHDK and CDR2 is SYGVNS. The ends lost 2 bases at V and 5 bases at J; junction bases unmatched: 8. The CDR3 extends over 15 amino acids. CDR3 bases: TGTGCCAGCAGTGAAACGGCAGGGGGCTTGGACGAGCAGTACTTC. Protein: CASSETAGGLDEQYF.

The V gene is TRBV6-1, the J gene TRBJ2-7; maybe TRBD1 (5 bases). This CDR3 region has 15 residues. Germline CDR1 is MNHNS and CDR2 is SASEGT. V lost 1 base to trimming and J lost 6 bases, with 16 bases between them. DNA for the CDR3: TGTGCCAGCAGTGAAGTTAGTGCCAGGGTGGTCGAGCAGTACTTC. It is translated as CASSEVSARVVEQYF.

The V gene is TRBV19, the J gene TRBJ1-5; the D gene is possibly TRBD1 (5 bases). Trimming took off 3 bases at V and 3 bases at J, with 12 bases between the two ends. The CDR3 totals 15 residues. The germline CDR1 and CDR2 sequences are LNHDA and SQIVND (reference sequence). CDR3: CASSIGGRNNQPQHF. The CDR3, as DNA: TGTGCCAGTAGTATTGGGGGGAGGAACAATCAGCCCCAGCATTTT.

The V call is TRBV10-3, the J call TRBJ2-7; D may be TRBD1 or TRBD2 (5 bases each). Germline CDR1 ENHRY, CDR2 SYGVKD. Trimming removed 5 bases from V and 2 bases from J, with 16 bases in between. The CDR3 length is 15 residues. The chain's CDR3 is CAISSTGTSAYEQYF. CDR3 coding DNA: TGTGCCATCAGTTCAACCGGGACCAGCGCCTACGAGCAGTACTTC.

This clone was recorded only once. The CDR3 loop is CASSRTTLNEKLFF. The CDR3, as DNA: TGCGCCAGCAGCCGGACAACTCTTAATGAAAAACTGTTTTTT. The chain links TRBV4-1 to TRBJ1-4, with D tentatively TRBD1 (5 bases). Between the trimmed V and J ends, which lost 4 bases and 4 bases, there was a span of 10 bases. This CDR3 has 14 residues. CDR1 is MGHRA and CDR2 is YSYEKL in the germline V gene.

The chain joins TRBV4-2 to TRBJ2-1, with 8 bases aligning to TRBD2. V was pared by 0 bases and J by 3 bases, with 7 bases of the junction left unmatched. CDR3 length equals 17 residues. The germline V gene has CDR1 LGHNA and CDR2 YNFKEQ. The CDR3: CASSQDATGTSYNEQFF. In DNA, the CDR3 is TGTGCCAGCAGCCAAGATGCCACCGGGACTAGCTACAATGAGCAGTTCTTC.

The chain combines TRBV25-1 with TRBJ1-1; a weak D match, TRBD1 (5 bases). Germline V gene lookup returns CDR1 MGHDK and CDR2 SYGVNS. The CDR3 totals 13 residues. V was clipped by 7 bases and J by 0 bases, with 9 bases between them. The CDR3 region has the DNA TGTGCCAGCATGGGGGGGGTGAACACTGAAGCTTTCTTT. This gives the protein CASMGGVNTEAFF.

The rearrangement joins TRBV30 to TRBJ1-6; the D is unclear. V shed 2 bases and J shed 5 bases, with 7 bases lying between them. CDR3 length: 13 amino acids. In germline, CDR1 is GTSNPN, CDR2 SVGIG (reference sequence). In DNA, the CDR3 is TGTGCCTGGAGTAGAACAGATAATTCACCCCTCCACTTT. Residues: CAWSRTDNSPLHF.

This chain connects TRBV30 to TRBJ2-1; a weak D match, TRBD2 (5 bases). V dropped 0 bases and J dropped 5 bases, with 14 bases sitting between them. CDR3 size: 15 residues. Germline values: CDR1 GTSNPN, CDR2 SVGIG (reference sequence). As DNA, the CDR3 is TGTGCCTGGAGTGTACGGGCCCAAGCGGACAATGAGCAGTTCTTC. This gives the protein CAWSVRAQADNEQFF.

The CDR3 sequence: CASSSSGLSYNEQFF. The CDR3 DNA reads as TGTGCCAGCAGCAGTAGCGGCTTATCCTACAATGAGCAGTTCTTC. The gene calls are TRBV11-3 and TRBJ2-1; possible D gene TRBD2, 6 bases. The CDR3 totals 15 residues. V was trimmed by 5 bases and J by 1 base, leaving 12 bases between them. From germline, CDR1 is SGHNT and CDR2 YENEEA.

The chain carries TRBV11-2 and TRBJ2-2; maybe TRBD2 (6 bases). Trimming removed 4 bases at V and 2 bases at J, with 20 bases between. Germline lookup yields CDR1 SGHAT and CDR2 FQNNGV. This CDR3 contains 18 residues. Here the CDR3 DNA reads TGTGCCAGCAGCTCGGAGGGTGCTAACCTAGGAAACACCGGGGAGCTGTTTTTT. This encodes CASSSEGANLGNTGELFF.